This T cell receptor (beta chain) was found in a study of beta chain features in type 1 diabetes. Blood was collected once per donor into heparin, averaging about 116 mL. Sorted populations all had greater than 95% purity. This clone turned up a few times. With 4 bases clipped from V and 10 bases from J, the junction kept 3 bases outside the gene matches. CDR1 GTSNPN and CDR2 SVGIG come from the germline V gene (reference sequence). The CDR3 is 11 residues long. Investigators reverse transcribed all isolated RNA, so they sequenced expressed TCRB transcripts. The assay was immunoSEQ multiplex PCR, and TCRdb's table has in-frame clones only and misses some. The sample has about half a million clones, 9.5% to 12% seen once.

Sequenced sample: naive CD4+ T cells from blood. J is TRBJ1-1 and V is TRBV30; 10 bases line up with TRBD1. This sequence was found in a woman aged 18-30 years in good health. The CDR3 protein is CAWKGTGVAFF. The CDR3, as DNA: TGTGCCTGGAAAGGGACAGGGGTAGCTTTCTTT.